The entry below gives a single TCR beta chain sequence along with its context. The data were taken from a study of control samples from healthy donors and cancer patients. Sequenced by immunoSEQ multiplex PCR; TCRdb stores in-frame clones only, minus some. The table has some 130,000 clones, 80% to 95% seen once. This CDR3 is built from 13 residues. V lost 3 bases and J 1 base, leaving 9 bases between the germline ends. The germline CDR1 and CDR2 sequences are GTSNPN and SVGIG (reference sequence). The material sequenced was blood. The clonotype was recovered from a man younger than 30 in good health. The gene calls are TRBV30 and TRBJ1-1; D is unclear. In DNA form, the CDR3 reads TGTGCCTGGAGCGCCGATCCGAACACTGAAGCTTTCTTT. Protein sequence: CAWSADPNTEAFF.